The rows below give T cell receptor beta chains drawn from one sample of a study of T cell repertoires and Cas9 in healthy adults. Assay used: immunoSEQ multiplex PCR; TCRdb lists only in-frame clones, some missing. The data show about 22,000 clones, roughly 89% seen once. Sequences were obtained from CD4+ effector T cells (CD127+, CD25-, CD137-, CD154-) from PBMCs; culture status not recorded. The receptors here all came from a human donor in good health. Both conserved end residues are part of each CDR3.

j_call: TRBJ2-2
v_call: TRBV2
cdr3_length: 16
cdr3_aa: CASSERPLGDTGELFF

j_call: TRBJ2-6
v_call: TRBV2
cdr3_length: 17
cdr3_aa: CASSVGQGVSGANVLTF

j_call: TRBJ2-7
v_call: TRBV7-9
cdr3_length: 13
cdr3_aa: CASSLAGVGEQYF

j_call: TRBJ2-7
v_call: TRBV10-3
cdr3_length: 14
cdr3_aa: CASGSAGASYEQYF

j_call: TRBJ1-2
v_call: TRBV10-2
cdr3_length: 16
cdr3_aa: CASTREGSRETSGYTF

j_call: TRBJ2-5
v_call: TRBV2
cdr3_length: 15
cdr3_aa: CASSESVGSQETQYF

j_call: TRBJ2-3
v_call: TRBV6-6
cdr3_length: 15
cdr3_aa: CASSFGSAGADTQYF

j_call: TRBJ1-1
v_call: TRBV5-4
cdr3_length: 14
cdr3_aa: CASSLDTGGTEAFF

j_call: TRBJ1-4
v_call: TRBV4-3
cdr3_length: 16
cdr3_aa: CASSQEGTGANEKLFF

j_call: TRBJ2-5
v_call: TRBV7-7
cdr3_length: 15
cdr3_aa: CASSLGTSGKETQYF

j_call: TRBJ2-7
v_call: TRBV6-5
cdr3_length: 13
cdr3_aa: CASSSQGGYEQYF

j_call: TRBJ1-4
v_call: TRBV5-8
cdr3_length: 15
cdr3_aa: CASSRWGQGDEKLFF

j_call: TRBJ2-4
v_call: TRBV7-2
cdr3_length: 12
cdr3_aa: CASSLGPIRQYF

j_call: TRBJ1-2
v_call: TRBV4-1
cdr3_length: 14
cdr3_aa: CASSPPRGSNGYTF

j_call: TRBJ2-2
v_call: TRBV15
cdr3_length: 15
cdr3_aa: CATGSGGPNTGELFF

j_call: .
v_call: TRBV28
cdr3_length: 13
cdr3_aa: CASSTYSTYEQYF

j_call: TRBJ1-1
v_call: TRBV27
cdr3_length: 13
cdr3_aa: CASSLAGSTEAFF

j_call: TRBJ2-3
v_call: TRBV29-1
cdr3_length: 12
cdr3_aa: CSVRASTDTQYF

j_call: TRBJ1-5
v_call: TRBV28
cdr3_length: 14
cdr3_aa: CASRRQGRGQPQHF

j_call: TRBJ1-5
v_call: TRBV4-2
cdr3_length: 16
cdr3_aa: CASSQDLGASNQPQHF

j_call: TRBJ2-3
v_call: TRBV28
cdr3_length: 17
cdr3_aa: CASSFHQTGKKKDTQYF

j_call: TRBJ1-1
v_call: TRBV5-5
cdr3_length: 15
cdr3_aa: CASSPGLGYVTEAFF

j_call: TRBJ1-1
v_call: TRBV15
cdr3_length: 16
cdr3_aa: CATSRDGQSRNTEAFF

j_call: TRBJ2-2
v_call: TRBV28
cdr3_length: 16
cdr3_aa: CASSLGGGAKNRELFF

j_call: TRBJ2-3
v_call: TRBV5-4
cdr3_length: 14
cdr3_aa: CASSPSGAGDTQYF

j_call: TRBJ1-1
v_call: TRBV2
cdr3_length: 16
cdr3_aa: CASSGGLRGPNTEAFF

j_call: TRBJ2-2
v_call: TRBV28
cdr3_length: 15
cdr3_aa: CASSSAGGPSGELFF

j_call: TRBJ1-5
v_call: TRBV2
cdr3_length: 15
cdr3_aa: CASSGWEFSNQPQHF